This T cell receptor (beta chain) was identified during a study of memory CD4+ T cells and cytomegalovirus serostatus (dated by TCRdb to between 2018 and 2021). Regarding the study in general: The cohort included approximately 35 healthy adults from Belgium, of whom 9 were CMV seropositive and 24 were CMV seronegative. To replicate a published TCR-based CMV serostatus classifier, the study sequenced CD4+ memory TCRbeta repertoires from a Belgian cohort whose cytomegalovirus serostatus was known.

V is clipped by 6 bases and J by 7 bases, and the sequence between their germline boundaries is 25 bases long. The CDR3, cysteine through phenylalanine, is 18 amino acids long. Only the CDR3 DNA stays, 54 bases, in frame from base 1. From a lookup of the germline V gene, CDR1 and CDR2 are KGHSH and LQKENI. General findings and caveats noted by the study authors: On the Belgian cohort, the classifier based on the original framework reached a median bootstrapped AUC of roughly 0.94, with a 95% CI of 0.76-1.00. The results were interpreted as suggesting that the CMV-associated TCR signature is mostly present in the CD4+ memory repertoire. Among the roughly 160 previously reported CMV-associated TCRbeta sequences, about 71 showed up in the CD4+ memory repertoires, with each one found in between one and five individuals. For CMV serostatus prediction, a median bootstrapped AUC of approximately 0.95 was reached with the original framework, and a median bootstrapped AUC of roughly 0.9 was reached with a US-trained random forest. Only CD4+CD45RO+ memory cells were sequenced, in contrast to the original study, in which naive and memory CD4+ and CD8+ populations were covered.

Comment on this clone: What this receptor recognizes is not known. Per-base qualities were not stored, and no clone one base away is much larger.

A FACSAria II was used to sort memory CD4+ T cells, defined as single viable CD3+CD4+CD8-CD45RO+ cells. To determine CMV serostatus, a Roche Elecsys assay was used that detects serum IgG against CMV pp150, pp28, p38 and p52. Once the samples were thawed, total CD4+ T cells were enriched through positive selection using CD4 magnetic microbeads. The samples came from a different study that was designed specifically to examine the CD4+ T cell memory repertoire. Peripheral blood mononuclear cells were isolated and cryopreserved according to standard operating procedures, and serum was stored at -80 degrees C. The staining relied on CD3-PerCP (BW264/56), CD4-APC (RPA-T4), CD45RO-PE (UCHT1) and CD8-Pacific Orange (3B5) antibodies, and Sytox blue was used to exclude non-viable cells. Genomic DNA was extracted from sorted cells with the Quick-DNA Microprep Kit. TCRbeta DNA was amplified with the immunoSEQ hsTCRbeta kit following the manufacturer's protocol. An Illumina MiSeq instrument was used to sequence the TCRbeta libraries. The paper's processing steps were these. Removing out-of-frame sequences left 2,204,828 distinct TCRbeta sequences, an average of around 62,000 per individual. Each individual was scored by the count of 150 to 200 previously reported CMV-associated TCRbeta sequences and the total productive distinct TCRbeta count. A beta-binomial model was reimplemented in Python, and random forests from scikit-learn, run with default parameters, were trained on data from the US cohort. Classifier performance on the Belgian cohort was summarized as median AUC with percentile confidence intervals calculated over 10,000 bootstrap iterations. TCRdb obtained this table from immuneACCESS and retained in-frame rearrangements with V and J assigned. These tables miss some clones; where compared with another copy, unresolved V genes account for less than half of the shortfall, and the remainder is unexplained. V and J calls and clone size are copied from that table; D and trimming were computed from the DNA. This sample is represented by about 41,000 clones; roughly 83% of them were singletons. The ten largest clones take up about 0.79% of the sample.

The sequence was collected from an adult in good health and CMV-seronegative. Sequenced material: memory CD4+ T cells from blood. The chain links TRBV18 with TRBJ1-6, with TRBD1 tentatively as D gene (6 bases match). The base sequence is TGTGCCAGCTCCACCTTGGGTCTTGGGGCGCAGGGGAATTCACCCCTCCACTTT. Its translation is CASSTLGLGAQGNSPLHF. Joined to the reference TRBV18 and TRBJ1-6 proteins, this CDR3 gives the full variable domain: NAGVMQNPRHLVRRRGQEARLRCSPMKGHSHVYWYRQLPEEGLKFMVYLQKENIIDESGMPKERFSAEFPKEGPSILRIQQVVRGDSAAYFCASSTLGLGAQGNSPLHFGNGTRLTVT.